Shown below are 25 T cell receptor beta chains from a single sample sequenced in a study of high-grade serous ovarian cancer treatment subgroups. The tumor samples were collected prior to definitive surgery or chemotherapy. The assay was immunoSEQ multiplex PCR, and TCRdb's table has in-frame clones only and misses some. The sample contains some 10,000 clones, 72% of which appear only once. Sequenced material: tumor tissue. The receptors were sampled from a human donor with high-grade serous ovarian cancer.

The rearrangement joins TRBV5-1 to TRBJ1-1; 9 nucleotides line up with TRBD1. Germline CDR1 SGHRS, CDR2 YFSETQ. The length of the CDR3 is 15 residues. V shed 2 bases and J 5 bases; nucleotides not matched to a gene: 7. In nucleotides, the CDR3 is TGCGCCAGCAGCTTTCACGGACAGGGGCGGACTGAAGCTTTCTTT. Amino acids: CASSFHGQGRTEAFF.

The chain uses TRBV5-1 and TRBJ2-5; weak D call: TRBD1 (6 bases). The CDR3 covers 14 residues. The V gene lost 3 bases and the J gene lost 4 bases, with 13 bases spanning the gap. Per germline, CDR1 SGHRS and CDR2 YFSETQ. CDR3 nucleotides: TGCGCCAGCAGCTCGGGCAGGGGCGGAGAGACCCAGTACTTC. Its protein is CASSSGRGGETQYF.

This rearrangement joins TRBV2 to TRBJ2-7, with no clear D. CDR1 SNHLY and CDR2 FYNNEI come from the germline V gene. Trimming cost V 6 bases and J 5 bases, with 11 bases left between them. The CDR3 covers 12 residues. In DNA form, the CDR3 reads TGTGCCAGCAGCGACACAGTGGACGAGCAGTACTTC. This gives the protein CASSDTVDEQYF. Supplemented by reference TRBV2 and TRBJ2-7, the full variable domain reads EPEVTQTPSHQVTQMGQEVILRCVPISNHLYFYWYRQILGQKVEFLVSFYNNEISEKSEIFDDQFSVERPDGSNFTLKIRSTKLEDSAMYFCASSDTVDEQYFGPGTRLTVT.

The chain combines TRBV2 with TRBJ2-2, with 8 bases identical to TRBD1. The V segment lost 2 bases and the J segment 4 bases; nucleotides outside the gene matches: 6. The CDR3 loop spans 16 amino acids. In germline, CDR1 is SNHLY, CDR2 FYNNEI. CDR3 in amino acids: CASSEPGQGPTGELFF. As DNA, the CDR3 is TGTGCCAGCAGTGAACCCGGACAGGGTCCCACCGGGGAGCTGTTTTTT.

CDR3 in amino acids: CASSFLGAGDSNEQFF. The CDR3 DNA sequence: TGCGCCAGCAGCTTCCTCGGAGCGGGAGATTCGAATGAGCAGTTCTTC. V gene TRBV5-1 combines with J gene TRBJ2-1, with TRBD2 identical over 8 bases. J was trimmed by 7 bases and V by 2 bases; bases with no gene match: 11. The CDR3 consists of 16 residues. The germline V gene has CDR1 SGHRS and CDR2 YFSETQ.

The rearrangement joins TRBV27 to TRBJ1-4; D perhaps matches TRBD1 (6 bases). Germline values: CDR1 MNHEY, CDR2 SMNVEV (reference sequence). V was cut by 3 bases and J by 4 bases, with 9 bases left in between. The CDR3 consists of 14 residues. CDR3 DNA: TGTGCCAGCAGTTTCAGGGGATATAATGAAAAACTGTTTTTT. It codes for CASSFRGYNEKLFF. Variable domain in full (rest from reference TRBV27 and TRBJ1-4): EAQVTQNPRYLITVTGKKLTVTCSQNMNHEYMSWYRQDPGLGLRQIYYSMNVEVTDKGDVPEGYKVSRKEKRNFPLILESPSPNQTSLYFCASSFRGYNEKLFFGSGTQLSVL.

The chain uses TRBV7-9 and TRBJ2-7; 7 nucleotides align to TRBD1. V was clipped by 5 bases and J by 3 bases; unmatched bases: 7. This CDR3 has 14 residues. The germline V gene has CDR1 SEHNR and CDR2 FQNEAQ (reference sequence). CDR3 in DNA: TGTGCCAGCAGCGAGGGGGCGAACCTCTACGAGCAGTACTTC. Its translation: CASSEGANLYEQYF.

The chain employs TRBV11-3 and TRBJ2-3; TRBD2 might be the D (5 bases). The V end was cut by 5 bases, the J end by 3 bases, with 12 bases between. Germline values: CDR1 SGHNT, CDR2 YENEEA. The CDR3 is 14 amino acids. CDR3: CASSPASGTDTQYF. The CDR3 bases are TGTGCCAGCAGCCCGGCGTCGGGAACAGATACGCAGTATTTT.

V is TRBV5-1 and J is TRBJ1-1; 7 bases line up with TRBD1. This CDR3 has 14 amino acids. CDR1 is SGHRS, CDR2 YFSETQ, per germline. V shed 5 bases, J shed 0 bases, and the junction held 4 bases outside the gene matches. The CDR3 coding sequence is TGCGCCAGCAGGAGGGGGCGACTGAACACTGAAGCTTTCTTT. Its translation is CASRRGRLNTEAFF.

The chain combines TRBV2 with TRBJ1-1, with TRBD1 as a possible D gene (5 bases). Germline V lookup: CDR1 SNHLY, CDR2 FYNNEI. This CDR3 has 16 amino acids. Trimming removed 0 bases from V and 3 bases from J, with 14 bases in between. The CDR3 is CASSEARGRQDTEAFF. The CDR3 DNA sequence: TGTGCCAGCAGTGAAGCGCGGGGACGCCAGGACACTGAAGCTTTCTTT.

This clone was found a few times. The chain couples TRBV2 to TRBJ1-3; D is uncertain. V shed 5 bases and J shed 0 bases, with 5 bases lying between them. The germline CDR1 and CDR2 sequences are SNHLY and FYNNEI. This CDR3 region has 13 residues. CDR3 DNA sequence: TGTGCCAGCAGTCAGGACTCTGGAAACACCATATATTTT. As protein: CASSQDSGNTIYF.

The chain employs TRBV7-2 and TRBJ1-1; 9 nucleotides line up with TRBD1. V shed 5 bases, J shed 5 bases, and the junction held 15 bases outside the gene matches. This CDR3 has 17 amino acids. CDR1 is SGHTA, CDR2 FQGNSA, per germline. CDR3 amino acids: CASSPYRGTGIRTEAFF. The CDR3 DNA follows: TGTGCCAGCAGCCCCTATCGGGGGACAGGGATAAGGACTGAAGCTTTCTTT.

On this clone: Germline is not matched at one junction end, which may reflect a read error. Different DNA sequences within this sample yield the same CDR3. This chain uses TRBV11-2 with TRBJ1-4; TRBD1 matches at 7 bases. In germline, CDR1 is SGHAT, CDR2 FQNNGV. CDR3 length: 17 residues. CDR3 loop: CASSLLTNRGLNEKLFF. The CDR3 coding sequence is TGCGCCAGCAGCCTTCTCACTAACAGGGGCCTTAATGAAAAACTGTTTTTT.

V is TRBV4-2 and J is TRBJ2-5, with a weak D call TRBD2 (6 bases). CDR1 is LGHNA and CDR2 is YNFKEQ in the germline V gene. This CDR3 spans 16 amino acids. V was cut by 5 bases and J by 2 bases, with 18 bases left in between. The CDR3 region has the DNA TGTGCCAGCAGCTTATCCGGGAGCCAAAAGCAAGAGACCCAGTACTTC. It yields the protein CASSLSGSQKQETQYF.

This clone has just a few counts. The rearrangement links TRBV4-2 to TRBJ2-2; D might be TRBD1 (5 bases). The CDR3 has 19 amino acids. Germline V gives CDR1 LGHNA, CDR2 YNFKEQ. Deletions cut 0 bases from V and 0 bases from J, with 17 bases between. CDR3 sequence (DNA): TGTGCCAGCAGCCAAGATGACGGTCGTCAGGGTCCGAACACCGGGGAGCTGTTTTTT. Translation: CASSQDDGRQGPNTGELFF.

This chain links TRBV4-3 with TRBJ2-1; D unclear. V was clipped by 3 bases and J by 7 bases, with 10 bases between them. The CDR3 is 13 residues long. Germline assignment: CDR1 LGHNA and CDR2 YSLEER. The CDR3 protein is CASSQETYNEQFF. CDR3 DNA: TGCGCCAGCAGCCAGGAAACATATAATGAGCAGTTCTTC.

CDR3: CASSSEGLIYYGYTF. DNA for the CDR3: TGTGCCAGTAGTTCTGAGGGCCTGATCTACTATGGCTACACCTTC. The chain employs TRBV19 and TRBJ1-2; D gene uncertain. There are 15 residues in the CDR3. V was clipped by 5 bases and J by 3 bases, with 16 bases between them. Looked up from germline, CDR1 is LNHDA and CDR2 is SQIVND (reference sequence).

V usage is TRBV5-5 and J usage is TRBJ2-2; 14 bases map to TRBD2. Germline V gene lookup returns CDR1 SGHKS and CDR2 YYEKEE (reference sequence). This CDR3 region has 17 residues. The junction had 11 bases not matched to a gene; V was cut back by 2 bases and J by 11 bases. The CDR3 region is CASSFGLAGGPWRELFF. In DNA, the CDR3 is TGTGCCAGCAGCTTCGGACTAGCGGGAGGACCTTGGCGAGAGCTGTTTTTT.

This chain joins TRBV6-5 and TRBJ2-3; D assignment may be TRBD1 or TRBD2 (5 bases each). Germline loops: CDR1 MNHEY, CDR2 SVGAGI. The CDR3 runs to 15 residues. The V gene lost 4 bases and the J gene lost 0 bases, with 11 bases spanning the gap. The CDR3 spells CASSSSGTSTDTQYF. CDR3 in DNA: TGTGCCAGCAGTTCCTCCGGGACCAGCACAGATACGCAGTATTTT.

J is TRBJ2-5 and V is TRBV5-8, with 14 nucleotides matching TRBD2. The CDR3 consists of 17 residues. Germline V gives CDR1 SGHTS, CDR2 YDEGEE. V was clipped by 4 bases and J by 4 bases; unmatched bases: 9. The CDR3 DNA sequence: TGTGCCAGCAGCCCCGGGACTAGCGGGAGCATGCTAGAGACCCAGTACTTC. Protein sequence: CASSPGTSGSMLETQYF.

The CDR3 protein is CASSTGYEQYF. In nucleotides, the CDR3 is TGTGCCAGCAGTACGGGTTACGAGCAGTACTTC. J is TRBJ2-7 and V is TRBV6-5; D is ambiguous. V was pared by 5 bases and J by 4 bases, with 6 bases between. Germline assignment: CDR1 MNHEY and CDR2 SVGAGI. The CDR3 runs to 11 residues.

In its sample, this clone was seen once. The chain combines TRBV19 with TRBJ2-3; D is undetermined. With 3 bases removed from V and 6 bases from J, the gap between germline ends came to 7 bases. Germline V CDR1 and CDR2: LNHDA, SQIVND (reference sequence). CDR3 length equals 12 residues. The DNA for the CDR3 is TGTGCCAGTAGTATCTATATGGATACGCAGTATTTT. It is translated as CASSIYMDTQYF.

This rearrangement joins TRBV5-1 to TRBJ1-3, with a possible D match to TRBD1 (5 bases). The germline V gene has CDR1 SGHRS and CDR2 YFSETQ. CDR3 length equals 15 residues. The germline V and J ends were trimmed by 4 bases and 3 bases, with 14 bases remaining between them. For the CDR3, the DNA is TGCGCCAGCAGCCGAGACAGAGGTGGTGGAAACACCATATATTTT. The encoded protein is CASSRDRGGGNTIYF.

The chain recombines TRBV2 with TRBJ2-5; 9 bases match TRBD2. In germline, CDR1 is SNHLY, CDR2 FYNNEI. This CDR3 contains 15 residues. The V and J ends lost 8 bases and 5 bases, in that order; junction bases with no gene match: 12. In DNA form, the CDR3 reads TGTGCCAGCTTTAGCGGGAGTCCTCGTTGGGAGACCCAGTACTTC. This encodes CASFSGSPRWETQYF.

This clone was counted once. The chain combines TRBV19 with TRBJ1-2; D may be TRBD1 (6 bases). Trimming shortened V by 8 bases and J by 2 bases, and 21 bases separated the two germline ends. CDR1 is LNHDA, CDR2 SQIVND, per germline (reference sequence). This CDR3 comprises 16 residues. The CDR3 sequence: CASFQHRDVKNYGYTF. The DNA of the CDR3 is TGTGCCAGTTTCCAACACAGGGATGTGAAAAACTATGGCTACACCTTC.